This T cell receptor beta chain was documented in a study of early T cells in non-severe SARS-CoV-2 infection. Whole-study context: Bulk RNA taken from unsorted whole blood was sequenced, leaving chains unpaired.

The ends were cut back, 0 bases at V and 5 bases at J, with 14 bases in the middle. The CDR3 has 15 residues. Germline assignment: CDR1 MNHEY and CDR2 SMNVEV (reference sequence). This clonotype was counted between two and nine times. Separate cDNA molecules each had unique molecular identifiers attached to them. TCRdb recomputed calls from the 5' RACE reads with MiXCR, one row per CDR3 protein. In the table there are about 97,000 distinct CDR3 sequences, roughly 13% of which are singletons. The clonotype originates from an adult who was a healthcare worker with PCR-confirmed SARS-CoV-2 infection or an uninfected control (not recorded which). The chain employs TRBV27 and TRBJ2-7, with D tentatively TRBD2 (6 bases). The sequenced sample was whole blood. The CDR3 spells CASSLSGRGVDEQYF. The CDR3 DNA is TGTGCCAGCAGTTTATCGGGTCGCGGGGTGGACGAGCAGTACTTC.